These 8 T cell receptor beta chains were all obtained from the same sample, sequenced in a study of blood T cell repertoires in COVID-19. The table came from immunoSEQ multiplex PCR; TCRdb's copy has only in-frame clones and leaves some out. The sample comprises around 260,000 clones, about 93% of which are singletons, and roughly 1.1% rests with the top ten. What was sequenced was PBMCs or T cells enriched from blood (not recorded which). These receptors originate from a woman aged 25 to 45 who had recovered from COVID-19.

V gene TRBV4-1 combines with J gene TRBJ2-1; TRBD1 is a possible D gene (6 bases). The germline V gene encodes CDR1 MGHRA and CDR2 YSYEKL. V was pared by 2 bases and J by 2 bases, with 22 bases between. The CDR3 runs to 19 residues. The CDR3 protein is CASSQPGHIIWRPYNEQFF. DNA of the CDR3: TGCGCCAGCAGCCAACCGGGACACATTATCTGGAGACCCTACAATGAGCAGTTCTTC.

The genes are TRBV30 and TRBJ2-3, with D maybe TRBD2 (6 bases). With 5 bases removed from V and 6 bases from J, the gap between germline ends came to 12 bases. Germline lookup yields CDR1 GTSNPN and CDR2 SVGIG (reference sequence). This CDR3 region has 12 residues. The CDR3 DNA sequence: TGTGCCTGGCGACTAGAGTCGGATACGCAGTATTTT. This gives the protein CAWRLESDTQYF.

This clone was observed a few times. The CDR3 sequence: CAWSVLGTGTYEQYF. The CDR3 DNA reads TGTGCCTGGAGTGTACTGGGGACAGGGACTTACGAGCAGTACTTC. The chain combines TRBV30 with TRBJ2-7, with 9 positions matching TRBD1. The CDR3 is 15 amino acids. With V trimmed by 0 bases and J by 4 bases, 7 bases remained unmatched. CDR1 is GTSNPN, CDR2 SVGIG, per germline (reference sequence).

The chain couples TRBV11-3 to TRBJ2-3, with 11 positions matching TRBD2. Per germline, CDR1 SGHNT and CDR2 YENEEA. After removal of 4 bases from V and 2 bases from J, the junction contained 11 bases not matched to a gene. CDR3 length equals 18 residues. The CDR3 sequence: CASSSARGLAGFTDTQYF. Written as DNA, the CDR3 is TGTGCCAGCAGCTCGGCCCGCGGACTAGCGGGTTTCACAGATACGCAGTATTTT.

CDR3 bases: TGTGCCAGCAGCCCGCACGGACAGGTCAATCAGCCCCAGCATTTT. Translation: CASSPHGQVNQPQHF. The chain has TRBV7-9 and TRBJ1-5; 7 bases fit TRBD1. The V gene end was trimmed by 5 bases and the J gene end by 3 bases; junction bases not matched to a gene: 7. Germline lookup yields CDR1 SEHNR and CDR2 FQNEAQ (reference sequence). This CDR3 has 15 amino acids. The full variable domain, completed using reference TRBV7-9 and TRBJ1-5, is DTGVSQNPRHKITKRGQNVTFRCDPISEHNRLYWYRQTLGQGPEFLTYFQNEAQLEKSRLLSDRFSAERPKGSFSTLEIQRTEQGDSAMYLCASSPHGQVNQPQHFGDGTRLSIL.

The genes are TRBV9 and TRBJ1-1; 9 nucleotides align to TRBD1. CDR3 length equals 13 residues. V lost 0 bases to trimming and J lost 6 bases; unmatched junction nucleotides: 0. From germline, CDR1 is SGDLS and CDR2 YYNGEE. CDR3 residues: CASSVGDRAEAFF. In DNA, the CDR3 is TGTGCCAGCAGCGTAGGGGACAGGGCTGAAGCTTTCTTT.

CDR3 DNA sequence: TGTGCCAGCAGCTTAGCCGGGGGACTGGCACCCCTCCACTTT. Translation gives CASSLAGGLAPLHF. V is TRBV11-1 and J is TRBJ1-6; D possibly corresponds to TRBD1 (5 bases). Germline values: CDR1 SGHAT, CDR2 FQDESV (reference sequence). This CDR3 spans 14 amino acids. Trimming pared 0 bases from V and 11 bases from J, leaving 11 bases between.

This rearrangement joins TRBV27 to TRBJ2-5; 10 bases fit TRBD2. The CDR3 has 14 amino acids. With V trimmed by 6 bases and J by 0 bases, 1 base remained unmatched. CDR1 is MNHEY, CDR2 SMNVEV, per germline (reference sequence). This chain's CDR3 is CASRGLADQETQYF. CDR3 bases: TGTGCCAGCAGAGGACTAGCGGACCAAGAGACCCAGTACTTC.